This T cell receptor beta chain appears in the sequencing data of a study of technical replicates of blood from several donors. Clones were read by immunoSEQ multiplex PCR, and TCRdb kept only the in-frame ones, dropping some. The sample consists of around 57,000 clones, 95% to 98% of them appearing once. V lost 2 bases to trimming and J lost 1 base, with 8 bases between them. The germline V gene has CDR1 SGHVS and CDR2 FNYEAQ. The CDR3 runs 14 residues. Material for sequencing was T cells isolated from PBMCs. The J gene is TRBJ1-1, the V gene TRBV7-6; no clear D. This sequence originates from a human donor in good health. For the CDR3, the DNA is TGTGCCAGCAGCTTAAACAGACAGAACACTGAAGCTTTCTTT. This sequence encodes CASSLNRQNTEAFF.